Listed below are T cell receptor beta chains from one sample, sequenced in a study of control samples from healthy donors and cancer patients. The repertoire was sequenced with immunoSEQ multiplex PCR; TCRdb's copy has only in-frame clones and lacks some. In the table there are about 160,000 clones, 93% of which are singletons. Input material: blood. These receptors were obtained from a man aged 18 to 35 in good health. The CDR3 runs from the conserved cysteine through the conserved F or W. The order of the fields is V gene, D gene, J gene, clone size, CDR3 DNA, CDR3 protein. The D gene is left open where the match is weak. Clone size is given for some rows only: seen once, a few or many times, or a class if the clone is expanded.

TRBV20-1	TRBD1	TRBJ1-2	.	TGCAGTGCTAGTCGCTTGGGACAGAGAAACTATGGCTACACCTTC	CSASRLGQRNYGYTF
TRBV4-1	TRBD2	TRBJ2-1	.	TGCGCCAGCAGTCCCAGCGGGAGTGGGAATGAGCAGTTCTTC	CASSPSGSGNEQFF
TRBV28	.	TRBJ1-5	.	TGTGCCAGCAGTTTAGGTAGCGAGTTCCAGCCCCAGCATTTT	CASSLGSEFQPQHF
TRBV9	TRBD2	TRBJ2-1	.	TGTGCCAGCAGTACCCTTGATGCCGGGACTAGCGGGAGGGTTGAGCAGTTCTTC	CASSTLDAGTSGRVEQFF
TRBV5-1	.	TRBJ2-1	.	TGCGCCAGCAGCTTGGGGGAGAGTGATGAGCAGTTCTTC	CASSLGESDEQFF
TRBV5-1	.	TRBJ2-7	.	TGCGCCAGCAGCTTGGTGACAGGTCCAACCTACGAGCAGTACTTC	CASSLVTGPTYEQYF
TRBV10-1	.	TRBJ2-1	.	TGCGCCAGCAGTGAGTCGGGGGAATTTAGGGTACAGTTCTTC	CASSESGEFRVQFF
TRBV2	.	TRBJ2-1	.	TGTGCCAGCGGGTCCCCCCCGGGCAATGAGCAGTTCTTC	CASGSPPGNEQFF
TRBV7-9	.	TRBJ2-1	.	TGTGCCACCGGATGGAGGGGGCGAAGCTCCTACAATGAGCAGTTCTTC	CATGWRGRSSYNEQFF
TRBV12-5	TRBD1	TRBJ1-6	few	TGTGCTAGTGGTTGGGAACCGGGACAGGGAAGCTCCTATAATTCACCCCTCCACTTT	CASGWEPGQGSSYNSPLHF
TRBV25-1	TRBD1	TRBJ2-7	.	TGTGCCAGCCGAACGAACAGGGGAGACTACGAGCAGTACTTC	CASRTNRGDYEQYF
TRBV27	TRBD1	TRBJ1-1	.	TGTGCCAGCAGTTTAAGAACAGGGGCGGTTAGGAACACTGAAGCTTTCTTT	CASSLRTGAVRNTEAFF
TRBV6-5	.	TRBJ2-5	.	TGTGCCAGCAGTCCACACCAAGAGACCCAGTACTTC	CASSPHQETQYF
TRBV4-3	.	TRBJ2-1	.	TGCGCCAGCAGCCACAGGGTCAGTGTTGCGAATGAGCAGTTCTTC	CASSHRVSVANEQFF
TRBV11-2	.	TRBJ2-2	.	TGTGCCAGCAGCTTAGTCGACTCCCCCGGGGCTAACACCGGGGAGCTGTTTTTT	CASSLVDSPGANTGELFF
TRBV21-1	.	TRBJ2-2	.	TGTGCCAGCAGCAACACAGGGGGTTTGTGCACCGGGGAGCTGTTTTTT	CASSNTGGLCTGELFF
TRBV6-5	.	TRBJ1-2	.	TGTGCCAGCAGTTTACAGGCGCCGAGTCATTCCTATGGCTACACCTTC	CASSLQAPSHSYGYTF
TRBV5-1	.	TRBJ1-1	.	TGCGCCAGCAGCGCCGTGACGGACAGTTCCGAAGCTTTCTTT	CASSAVTDSSEAFF
TRBV11-2	.	TRBJ1-1	.	TGTGCCAGCAGCTCCGCCCGGGGATTGCTTTATGAAGCTTTCTTT	CASSSARGLLYEAFF
TRBV14	.	TRBJ1-4	.	TGTGCCAGCAGCCAAGCGTTAGGGTCGACTAATGAAAAACTGTTTTTT	CASSQALGSTNEKLFF
TRBV19	.	TRBJ1-2	.	TGTGCCAGTAGTGGGCCTTTGGATGGCTACACCTTC	CASSGPLDGYTF
TRBV27	.	TRBJ2-7	.	TGTGCCAGCATGTTGAGAAGCTCCTACGAGCAGTACTTC	CASMLRSSYEQYF
TRBV7-9	.	TRBJ2-3	.	TGTGCCAGCAGCTCCAATCGGGACACATCCACAGATACGCAGTATTTT	CASSSNRDTSTDTQYF
TRBV20-1	.	TRBJ1-1	.	TGCAGTGCTAGTGGACTCATGAACACTGAAGCTTTCTTT	CSASGLMNTEAFF
TRBV4-3	.	TRBJ2-5	.	TGCGCCAGCAGCCAACAATCCCTCGAAGAGACCCAGTACTTC	CASSQQSLEETQYF
TRBV10-2	.	TRBJ2-5	.	TGCGCCAGCAGTGAGTCGGACGGACGGCGGCACTGGACCCAGTACTTC	CASSESDGRRHWTQYF
TRBV29-1	.	TRBJ1-1	.	TGCAGCGTTGAAGATCGAACAGGCAAAGCTTTCTTT	CSVEDRTGKAFF
TRBV7-5	.	TRBJ2-1	once	TGTGCCAGACGGGGCGGACAGGACGTACGAAGCAATGAGCAGTTCTTC	CARRGGQDVRSNEQFF
TRBV29-1	TRBD1	TRBJ2-2	.	TGCAGCGTTGAAGAATTGGACAGGGGCCAAGCGAACACCGGGGAGCTGTTTTTT	CSVEELDRGQANTGELFF
TRBV18	.	TRBJ1-1	.	TGTGCCAGCTCACCATCAGAAGTGAACACTGAAGCTTTCTTT	CASSPSEVNTEAFF
TRBV4-1	.	TRBJ1-2	.	TGCGCCAGCAGCACACAGATAAACTATGGCTACACCTTC	CASSTQINYGYTF
TRBV7-2	TRBD1	TRBJ1-3	.	TGTGCCAGCAGCTTACAGGGACAGTACTCTGGAAACACCATATATTTT	CASSLQGQYSGNTIYF
TRBV30	.	TRBJ2-7	.	TGTGCCTGGAGTAGGAGATACGAGCAGTACTTC	CAWSRRYEQYF
TRBV6-5	TRBD2	TRBJ2-7	.	TGTGCCAGCAGTACGTTCAGCGGGAGCTCCTACGAGCAGTACTTC	CASSTFSGSSYEQYF
TRBV13	.	TRBJ1-1	.	TGTGCCAGCAGCCCCCGGACGGTGAACACTGAAGCTTTCTTT	CASSPRTVNTEAFF
TRBV7-9	.	TRBJ2-4	.	TGTGCCAGCAGCTTAATGTTCAGTTTCCAACCTCTAGCCAAAAACATTCAGTACTTC	CASSLMFSFQPLAKNIQYF
TRBV19	.	TRBJ2-1	.	TGTGCCAGTGGGACCTCGAGCTCCTACAATGAGCAGTTCTTC	CASGTSSSYNEQFF
TRBV28	TRBD2	TRBJ2-2	.	TGTGCCAGCAGTTTTCTAGCGGGAGCGACAAACACCGGGGAGCTGTTTTTT	CASSFLAGATNTGELFF
TRBV10-3	.	TRBJ1-2	.	TGTGCCATCAGCGGACAGACCACTAACTATGGCTACACCTTC	CAISGQTTNYGYTF
TRBV2	.	TRBJ2-5	.	TGTGCCAGCAATAGGGACTCCCCGGGGGAGACCCAGTACTTC	CASNRDSPGETQYF
TRBV6-6	.	TRBJ1-2	once	TGTGCCAGCAGCCCCGAGGGGTTCAGTGGCTACACCTTC	CASSPEGFSGYTF
TRBV28	.	TRBJ2-5	.	TGTGCCAGCAGTTTGGGGGAGTACCAAGAGACCCAGTACTTC	CASSLGEYQETQYF